Each of the 19 T cell receptor beta chains below was sequenced from the same sample in a study of blood T cell repertoires in COVID-19. TCRdb's copy holds only in-frame clones and misses some; the assay was immunoSEQ multiplex PCR. The sample includes roughly 170,000 clones, roughly four fifths of them seen just once. Sequenced sample: PBMCs or T cells enriched from blood (not recorded which). Receptors originate from a man aged 50-60 years who had recovered from COVID-19.

The V and J genes are TRBV18 and TRBJ2-7, with D perhaps TRBD2 (5 bases). Looked up from germline, CDR1 is KGHSH and CDR2 is LQKENI. The CDR3 sequence is 16 residues long. The V gene lost 3 bases and the J gene lost 3 bases, with 18 bases spanning the gap. CDR3 nucleotide sequence: TGTGCCAGCTCACCGAGGGTTCAGAGAGAAGGCTACGAGCAGTACTTC. This codes for CASSPRVQREGYEQYF.

The chain joins TRBV4-1 to TRBJ2-1, with 10 bases that match TRBD2. V gave up 0 bases and J gave up 6 bases; unmatched junction bases: 5. Per the germline V gene, CDR1 is MGHRA and CDR2 is YSYEKL. This CDR3 is built from 16 residues. CDR3 region: CASSQEAGGPFNEQFF. In DNA form, the CDR3 reads TGCGCCAGCAGCCAAGAAGCGGGGGGGCCATTCAATGAGCAGTTCTTC.

This clone has just a few counts. The chain links TRBV2 to TRBJ2-2; TRBD1 matches 10 bases. Germline lookup yields CDR1 SNHLY and CDR2 FYNNEI. The V segment lost 7 bases and the J segment 5 bases; nucleotides outside the gene matches: 7. CDR3 size: 15 residues. CDR3 region: CASTPGQGRTGELFF. DNA of the CDR3: TGTGCCAGCACCCCGGGACAGGGGAGGACCGGGGAGCTGTTTTTT.

The chain uses TRBV11-2 and TRBJ1-4; 9 bases are shared with TRBD1. Trimming took 1 base from V and 1 from J; bases not matched to a gene: 1. The CDR3 has 16 amino acids. The germline V gene has CDR1 SGHAT and CDR2 FQNNGV. The CDR3 coding sequence is TGTGCCAGCAGCTTAGGGGACAGGGTAACTAATGAAAAACTGTTTTTT. Translating it yields CASSLGDRVTNEKLFF.

This rearrangement joins TRBV12-3 or TRBV12-4 to TRBJ1-5; D is unresolved. The CDR3 totals 13 residues. V lost 4 bases, J lost 2 bases, and 6 bases lay in between. The CDR3 sequence is CASSSSGNQPQHF. The CDR3 coding sequence is TGTGCCAGCAGTTCAAGCGGCAATCAGCCCCAGCATTTT.

The gene calls are TRBV5-1 and TRBJ2-3; TRBD2 matches at 12 bases. The CDR3 covers 17 residues. The V segment lost 0 bases and the J segment 5 bases; nucleotides outside the gene matches: 7. Germline V gives CDR1 SGHRS, CDR2 YFSETQ. For the CDR3, the DNA is TGCGCCAGCAGCTTGGCCGCTAGCGGGGGGGCGGAAGATACGCAGTATTTT. Translated, it gives CASSLAASGGAEDTQYF.

The DNA for the CDR3 is TGTGCCAGCAGTTTGCCCAGTAGTAGTCGAGGGGCTTTCTTT. The encoded protein is CASSLPSSSRGAFF. The rearrangement uses TRBV28 and TRBJ1-1; D remains unclear. The CDR3 sequence is 14 residues long. In germline, CDR1 is MDHEN, CDR2 SYDVKM. Trimming left V 3 bases short and J 11 bases short, with 19 bases between.

The chain uses TRBV28 and TRBJ2-7; D is undetermined. The CDR3 is 11 residues long. V was clipped by 3 bases and J by 4 bases, with 4 bases between them. The germline gives CDR1 MDHEN, CDR2 SYDVKM. CDR3 amino acids: CASSFAYEQYF. In DNA, the CDR3 is TGTGCCAGCAGTTTTGCGTACGAGCAGTACTTC. Full variable domain (rest looked up from reference TRBV28 and TRBJ2-7): DVKVTQSSRYLVKRTGEKVFLECVQDMDHENMFWYRQDPGLGLRLIYFSYDVKMKEKGDIPEGYSVSREKKERFSLILESASTNQTSMYLCASSFAYEQYFGPGTRLTVT.

This sequence joins TRBV6-6 and TRBJ1-2; 9 bases agree with TRBD1. The CDR3 covers 18 residues. Germline V gene lookup returns CDR1 MNHNY and CDR2 SVGAGI (reference sequence). The trim removed 5 bases at V and 6 bases at J, leaving 19 bases unmatched. CDR3 sequence reads: CASSHPSGIGTGLDGYTF. Here the CDR3 DNA reads TGTGCCAGCAGTCACCCTTCGGGAATTGGGACAGGGTTAGATGGCTACACCTTC.

The chain carries TRBV29-1 and TRBJ1-1; 8 bases are shared with TRBD1. The J segment lost 1 base and the V segment lost 6 bases, leaving 10 bases of the junction unmatched. Germline CDR1 SQVTM, CDR2 ANQGSEA. This CDR3 region has 15 residues. The CDR3 bases are TGCAGCGTCGCGCGCACAGGGGGGGGGAACACTGAAGCTTTCTTT. Translated, it gives CSVARTGGGNTEAFF.

This chain links TRBV28 with TRBJ1-2; TRBD1 aligns across 7 bases. This CDR3 spans 14 amino acids. Germline lookup yields CDR1 MDHEN and CDR2 SYDVKM. V shed 7 bases, J shed 4 bases, and the junction held 9 bases outside the gene matches. This CDR3 reads CASKPQGTGYGYTF. The CDR3 region has the DNA TGTGCCAGCAAGCCACAGGGGACGGGCTATGGCTACACCTTC.

V usage is TRBV28 and J usage is TRBJ1-1; D unclear. The CDR3 sequence is 18 residues long. Between the trimmed V and J ends, which lost 3 bases and 5 bases, there was a span of 25 bases. Germline-derived CDR1 and CDR2 are MDHEN and SYDVKM. This CDR3 reads CASSFPLEVQAVRTEAFF. The CDR3 bases are TGTGCCAGCAGTTTTCCCTTGGAGGTTCAGGCGGTAAGAACTGAAGCTTTCTTT.

The genes are TRBV6-1 and TRBJ1-5; maybe TRBD1 (6 bases). Germline CDR1 and CDR2: MNHNS and SASEGT. V lost 3 bases to trimming and J lost 6 bases, with 12 bases between them. The CDR3 runs to 14 residues. The CDR3 DNA reads as TGTGCCAGCAGTGAGGGACAAGGGAGTCAGCCCCAGCATTTT. Translation: CASSEGQGSQPQHF.

The chain is built from TRBV5-6 and TRBJ1-5; 7 nucleotides align to TRBD1. The CDR3 spans 15 residues. V lost 4 bases, J lost 6 bases, and 10 bases stayed unmatched. Germline CDR1 reads SGHDT; CDR2 reads YYEEEE. CDR3 loop: CASSQKLQGVQPQHF. For the CDR3, the DNA is TGTGCCAGCAGCCAAAAACTTCAGGGGGTTCAGCCCCAGCATTTT.

The CDR3 loop reads CASSPGGAPNQPQHF. Written as DNA, the CDR3 is TGTGCCAGCAGCCCCGGGGGGGCCCCAAATCAGCCCCAGCATTTT. The chain couples TRBV28 to TRBJ1-5; D is possibly TRBD1 (6 bases). CDR1 and CDR2 (germline): MDHEN, SYDVKM. The CDR3 length is 15 residues. Trimming removed 6 bases from V and 4 bases from J, with 16 bases in between.

CDR3: CASSPLRGVLKNTEAFF. In DNA, the CDR3 is TGTGCCAGCTCACCACTCAGGGGGGTCCTTAAAAACACTGAAGCTTTCTTT. The chain links TRBV18 to TRBJ1-1, with 7 nucleotides matching TRBD1. After removal of 1 base from V and 2 bases from J, the junction contained 10 bases not matched to a gene. This CDR3 comprises 17 residues. From germline, CDR1 is KGHSH and CDR2 LQKENI. Looking up the rest from reference TRBV18 and TRBJ1-1 gives the full variable domain: NAGVMQNPRHLVRRRGQEARLRCSPMKGHSHVYWYRQLPEEGLKFMVYLQKENIIDESGMPKERFSAEFPKEGPSILRIQQVVRGDSAAYFCASSPLRGVLKNTEAFFGQGTRLTVV.

CDR3 sequence reads: CASSIEGRSTDTQYF. The DNA for the CDR3 is TGTGCCAGTAGTATAGAGGGGAGAAGCACAGATACGCAGTATTTT. The chain links TRBV19 to TRBJ2-3, with a possible D match to TRBD2 (5 bases). This CDR3 spans 15 amino acids. V lost 0 bases and J lost 0, with 7 bases in between. Germline V gene lookup returns CDR1 LNHDA and CDR2 SQIVND (reference sequence).

This chain uses TRBV6-1 with TRBJ1-2, with D perhaps matching TRBD1 (6 bases). Between the trimmed V and J ends, which lost 2 bases and 2 bases, there was a span of 12 bases. Germline assignment: CDR1 MNHNS and CDR2 SASEGT. CDR3 length: 15 residues. The CDR3 sequence: CASSEMRGANYGYTF. The CDR3 nucleotides are TGTGCCAGCAGTGAAATGCGGGGGGCGAACTATGGCTACACCTTC.

Here the CDR3 reads CASSDRVNTDTQYF. Written as DNA, the CDR3 is TGTGCCAGCAGTGACAGGGTCAACACAGATACGCAGTATTTT. V and J are TRBV6-1 and TRBJ2-3; TRBD1 might be the D (5 bases). Germline assignment: CDR1 MNHNS and CDR2 SASEGT. Trimming removed 3 bases from V and 2 bases from J, with 9 bases in between. The CDR3 totals 14 residues.